Following are 17 T cell receptor beta chains from one sample sequenced in a study of blood T cells in healthy people across ages. For the second PCR, which ran for roughly 6 to 12 cycles, a sample-barcoded 5' primer and a J-beta primer mix were used. TCRdb ran MiXCR on the 5' RACE reads and lists one entry per CDR3 protein. The profile shows roughly 2 million distinct CDR3 sequences, around half of them singletons. Sequencing was carried out using blood. The receptors were gathered from a woman in her thirties or forties in good health.

This chain joins TRBV4-1 and TRBJ1-2; 10 bases are shared with TRBD1. J lost 7 bases, V lost 2 bases, and 7 bases had no gene match. The CDR3 covers 15 residues. Per the germline V gene, CDR1 is MGHRA and CDR2 is YSYEKL. The CDR3 DNA is TGCGCCAGCAGCCAAACCGGGACAGGGGTTCGTGGCTACACCTTC. Protein product: CASSQTGTGVRGYTF.

This chain connects TRBV7-2 to TRBJ1-6; D perhaps matches TRBD1 (5 bases). There are 16 residues in the CDR3. Trimming left V 5 bases short and J 0 bases short, with 11 bases between. Germline V gene lookup returns CDR1 SGHTA and CDR2 FQGNSA. CDR3 residues: CASSKAGSSYNSPLHF. CDR3 nucleotides: TGTGCCAGCAGCAAAGCAGGGAGCTCCTATAATTCACCCCTCCACTTT.

This clonotype has a handful of counts. The chain recombines TRBV7-2 with TRBJ2-1; a weak D match, TRBD2 (5 bases). V dropped 7 bases and J dropped 14 bases, with 15 bases sitting between them. The germline gives CDR1 SGHTA, CDR2 FQGNSA. This CDR3 is 11 amino acids long. The CDR3 DNA reads as TGTGCCAGCATCCAGGACTCCCGGGAGTTCTTC. This sequence encodes CASIQDSREFF.

The chain carries TRBV6-2 or TRBV6-3 and TRBJ2-1, with 9 bases that match TRBD2. J was trimmed by 8 bases and V by 6 bases; bases with no gene match: 14. Germline loops: CDR1 MNHEY, CDR2 SVGEGT. This CDR3 region has 16 residues. CDR3 in amino acids: CASRTLRAGGRDEQFF. Written as DNA, the CDR3 is TGTGCCAGCAGGACTCTTCGAGCGGGGGGTCGAGATGAGCAGTTCTTC.

The CDR3 loop reads CASSYGLAGARGNTQYF. CDR3 bases: TGCGCCAGCAGCTACGGACTAGCGGGGGCCCGTGGGAATACGCAGTATTTT. The chain links TRBV5-1 to TRBJ2-3, with TRBD2 identical over 13 bases. Germline trimming cut 3 bases from V and 7 bases from J; bases unmatched to any gene: 11. The CDR3 runs 17 residues. Germline V gene sequence: CDR1 SGHRS, CDR2 YFSETQ.

There are a few counts of this clonotype. The rearrangement links TRBV11-2 to TRBJ2-3, with D hard to call. V gave up 0 bases and J gave up 6 bases, with 7 bases separating them. The CDR3 length is 13 residues. CDR1 and CDR2 (germline): SGHAT, FQNNGV. CDR3 bases: TGTGCCAGCAGCTTAGACATCTTTGATACGCAGTATTTT. This sequence encodes CASSLDIFDTQYF.

This clonotype was detected only a few times. This rearrangement joins TRBV5-6 to TRBJ2-1; perhaps TRBD2 as D (5 bases). This CDR3 contains 14 residues. CDR1 SGHDT and CDR2 YYEEEE come from the germline V gene. Trimming shortened V by 0 bases and J by 9 bases, and 13 bases separated the two germline ends. CDR3 loop: CASSLGILGGEQFF. CDR3 nucleotide sequence: TGTGCCAGCAGCTTGGGGATCCTAGGAGGTGAGCAGTTCTTC.

In its sample, this clonotype was seen a few times. This chain joins TRBV13 and TRBJ1-2; TRBD1 matches 8 bases. The length of the CDR3 is 13 residues. CDR1 is PRHDT, CDR2 FYEKMQ, per germline (reference sequence). DNA of the CDR3: TGTGGGACAGGGAAGTTTTCGCTCGACGGCTACACCTTC. It specifies CGTGKFSLDGYTF.

The chain employs TRBV6-5 and TRBJ2-5; 8 nucleotides line up with TRBD1. CDR1 and CDR2 from the germline V gene are MNHEY and SVGAGI. The CDR3 runs 15 residues. J lost 5 bases, V lost 8 bases, and 13 bases had no gene match. CDR3 loop: CASGPPRQGIETQYF. The DNA of the CDR3 is TGTGCCAGCGGCCCCCCGAGACAGGGGATCGAGACCCAGTACTTC.

The rearrangement uses TRBV19 and TRBJ2-7; 9 positions match TRBD1. With 5 bases clipped from V and 0 bases from J, the junction kept 11 bases outside the gene matches. CDR1 LNHDA and CDR2 SQIVND come from the germline V gene (reference sequence). The CDR3 extends over 17 amino acids. The CDR3 coding sequence is TGTGCCAGTAGTCCACCTCACGGGACAGGGTCCTCCTACGAGCAGTACTTC. Translating gives CASSPPHGTGSSYEQYF. The full variable domain, in which reference TRBV19 and TRBJ2-7 provide the parts outside the CDR3, is DGGITQSPKYLFRKEGQNVTLSCEQNLNHDAMYWYRQDPGQGLRLIYYSQIVNDFQKGDIAEGYSVSREKKESFPLTVTSAQKNPTAFYLCASSPPHGTGSSYEQYFGPGTRLTVT.

In this sample, this clonotype turned up many times. The chain combines TRBV5-1 with TRBJ2-1; unclear D gene. V was cut by 4 bases and J by 3 bases, with 17 bases left in between. Germline values: CDR1 SGHRS, CDR2 YFSETQ. The CDR3 sequence is 16 residues long. CDR3 loop: CASSLEYGQSYNEQFF. DNA of the CDR3: TGCGCCAGCAGCCTGGAGTATGGGCAGAGCTACAATGAGCAGTTCTTC.

The rearrangement joins TRBV29-1 to TRBJ2-7; 7 nucleotides match TRBD2. Germline values: CDR1 SQVTM, CDR2 ANQGSEA. The ends lost 2 bases at V and 2 bases at J; junction bases unmatched: 15. The CDR3 loop spans 17 amino acids. This CDR3 reads CSVETPSGGLGPYEQYF. The CDR3 bases are TGCAGCGTTGAAACCCCAAGCGGAGGACTAGGTCCCTACGAGCAGTACTTC.

This clonotype was observed a few times. The CDR3 nucleotides read TGTGCCACCAGCAGAGATCTGGGACTAGCCCCTTATACGCAGTATTTT. It yields the protein CATSRDLGLAPYTQYF. The chain recombines TRBV15 with TRBJ2-3, with TRBD2 matching 9 bases. The CDR3 has 16 amino acids. The trim removed 0 bases at V and 7 bases at J, leaving 8 bases unmatched. Germline V gene sequence: CDR1 LNHNV, CDR2 YYDKDF (reference sequence).

The sample holds a few counts of this clonotype. The rearrangement links TRBV7-2 to TRBJ2-7; D remains unclear. V was cut by 1 base and J by 3 bases, with 10 bases left in between. The germline gives CDR1 SGHTA, CDR2 FQGNSA. The CDR3 is 14 residues long. This chain's CDR3 is CASSLEPVYYEQYF. CDR3 coding DNA: TGTGCCAGCAGCTTAGAGCCCGTATACTACGAGCAGTACTTC. Filled out from reference TRBV7-2 and TRBJ2-7, the complete variable domain reads GAGVSQSPSNKVTEKGKDVELRCDPISGHTALYWYRQSLGQGLEFLIYFQGNSAPDKSGLPSDRFSAERTGGSVSTLTIQRTQQEDSAVYLCASSLEPVYYEQYFGPGTRLTVT.

The V and J genes are TRBV6-1 and TRBJ2-3; D perhaps matches TRBD2 (7 bases). Per the germline V gene, CDR1 is MNHNS and CDR2 is SASEGT. This CDR3 spans 15 amino acids. Trimming removed 6 bases at V and 3 bases at J, with 16 bases between. The CDR3 DNA reads as TGTGCCAGCAGGGCGAGGGGGGGCGGGACAGATACGCAGTATTTT. This sequence encodes CASRARGGGTDTQYF.

The rearrangement uses TRBV2 and TRBJ2-7; 12 bases are a match to TRBD2. The CDR3 is 17 residues long. CDR1 and CDR2 (germline): SNHLY, FYNNEI. Unmatched junction bases numbered 10, after V lost 7 bases and J lost 0 bases. This chain's CDR3 is CASTLTSGGASSYEQYF. DNA for the CDR3: TGTGCCAGCACCTTGACTAGCGGGGGAGCGAGCTCCTACGAGCAGTACTTC.

This clonotype was seen at least ten times. The rearrangement uses TRBV6-2 or TRBV6-3 and TRBJ2-3; D remains unclear. Germline V gene data show CDR1 as MNHEY and CDR2 as SVGEGT. CDR3 length: 15 amino acids. Trimming shortened V by 10 bases and J by 4 bases, and 21 bases separated the two germline ends. The CDR3 DNA reads TGTGCCACCGGAGTCGGCAGCATTACTGCAGATACGCAGTATTTT. It translates to CATGVGSITADTQYF.